One and the same sample provided the 21 T cell receptor beta chains below, sequenced in a study of blood T cell repertoires in COVID-19. Generated by immunoSEQ multiplex PCR, the TCRdb table keeps only in-frame clones and is missing some. There are about 210,000 clones in the sample; 83% occur only once, and roughly 2.5% lies in the top ten. The sequenced sample was peripheral blood. These receptors came from a woman between 40 and 55 years old with active or convalescent COVID-19.

This clone has ten or more counts. CDR3 in DNA: TGTGCCAGCAGCTTCGGGAACTACGAGCAGTACTTC. Protein product: CASSFGNYEQYF. This sequence joins TRBV5-4 and TRBJ2-7; maybe TRBD2 (5 bases). The germline V and J ends were trimmed by 2 bases and 3 bases, with 6 bases remaining between them. This CDR3 is 12 amino acids long. Germline CDR1 SGHNT, CDR2 YYREEE (reference sequence). The full variable domain, with the rest looked up from reference TRBV5-4 and TRBJ2-7, is ETGVTQSPTHLIKTRGQQVTLRCSSQSGHNTVSWYQQALGQGPQFIFQYYREEENGRGNFPPRFSGLQFPNYSSELNVNALELDDSALYLCASSFGNYEQYFGPGTRLTVT.

The V and J genes are TRBV6-1 and TRBJ2-7; TRBD1 matches 11 bases. With 5 bases clipped from V and 2 bases from J, the junction kept 5 bases outside the gene matches. The germline V gene has CDR1 MNHNS and CDR2 SASEGT. This CDR3 has 15 residues. The CDR3 here is CASSWPGQGAYEQYF. CDR3 sequence (DNA): TGTGCCAGCAGTTGGCCGGGACAGGGGGCCTACGAGCAGTACTTC.

The DNA of the CDR3 is TGTGCCAGCAGCGTCAACAGGGACACCGGGGAGCTGTTTTTT. This gives the protein CASSVNRDTGELFF. The V gene is TRBV7-8, the J gene TRBJ2-2; tentative D call: TRBD1 (6 bases). Germline V gene sequence: CDR1 SGHVS, CDR2 FQNEAQ. The V and J ends lost 5 bases and 3 bases respectively, with 10 bases between them. This CDR3 has 14 residues.

This clone has only one observation. The chain recombines TRBV30 with TRBJ1-2; D is ambiguous. CDR3 length: 11 amino acids. Trimming stripped 5 bases from V and 7 bases from J, with 11 bases between. Germline CDR1 and CDR2: GTSNPN and SVGIG (reference sequence). DNA of the CDR3: TGTGCCTGGCAACAAAAATTTGGCTACACCTTC. It is translated as CAWQQKFGYTF.

This rearrangement joins TRBV19 to TRBJ2-7; TRBD2 matches at 7 bases. The germline gives CDR1 LNHDA, CDR2 SQIVND (reference sequence). The J segment lost 0 bases and the V segment lost 1 base, leaving 3 bases of the junction unmatched. The CDR3 is made up of 15 amino acids. CDR3: CASSIGASGSYEQYF. For the CDR3, the DNA is TGTGCCAGTAGTATAGGAGCTAGCGGCTCCTACGAGCAGTACTTC.

This clone was seen only once. Written as DNA, the CDR3 is TGTGCCAGCAGCCAAGATTTTGCCAGTACTAGCGGAACAGATACGCAGTATTTT. Residues: CASSQDFASTSGTDTQYF. V is TRBV3-1 (or the pseudogene TRBV3-2) and J is TRBJ2-3, with TRBD2 identical over 8 bases. V shed 0 bases, J shed 3 bases, and the junction held 11 bases outside the gene matches. Per the germline V gene, CDR1 is LGHDT and CDR2 is YNNKEL (reference sequence). This CDR3 region has 18 residues.

J is TRBJ1-4 and V is TRBV4-2, with 7 positions matching TRBD1. CDR1 and CDR2 from the germline V gene are LGHNA and YNFKEQ. This CDR3 has 18 amino acids. The V gene end was trimmed by 0 bases and the J gene end by 7 bases; junction bases not matched to a gene: 14. The CDR3 loop reads CASSQDWTGGGRTEKLFF. The CDR3 nucleotides are TGTGCCAGCAGCCAAGATTGGACAGGCGGAGGGCGGACTGAAAAACTGTTTTTT.

The chain has TRBV11-3 and TRBJ2-7, with 9 positions matching TRBD1. V lost 0 bases to trimming and J lost 2 bases; unmatched junction nucleotides: 5. The length of the CDR3 is 16 residues. In germline, CDR1 is SGHNT, CDR2 YENEEA. CDR3 protein: CASSLEKTGGTYEQYF. CDR3 DNA sequence: TGTGCCAGCAGCTTAGAAAAGACAGGGGGAACCTACGAGCAGTACTTC.

The rearrangement uses TRBV9 and TRBJ2-1; 9 bases are shared with TRBD2. The CDR3 sequence is 16 residues long. Germline lookup yields CDR1 SGDLS and CDR2 YYNGEE. V lost 2 bases and J lost 9; bases outside the gene matches: 12. The CDR3 reads CASSVLTSGGLGEQFF. As DNA, the CDR3 is TGTGCCAGCAGCGTGCTGACTAGCGGTGGTTTGGGTGAGCAGTTCTTC.

The CDR3 DNA reads as TGTGCCAGCAGCACAAGACAATCCTCCTACGAGCAGTACTTC. Translated, it gives CASSTRQSSYEQYF. The chain carries TRBV3-1 (or the pseudogene TRBV3-2) and TRBJ2-7; D not certain. Between the trimmed V and J ends, which lost 5 bases and 0 bases, there was a span of 11 bases. Germline CDR1 reads LGHDT; CDR2 reads YNNKEL (reference sequence). The CDR3 is 14 residues long.

Remarks on this clone: This sample includes further DNA sequences coding for the same CDR3. V usage is TRBV7-2 and J usage is TRBJ1-1; D unresolved. The CDR3 runs to 14 residues. Trimming removed 1 base at V and 1 base at J, with 7 bases between. CDR1 and CDR2 from the germline V gene are SGHTA and FQGNSA. CDR3 coding DNA: TGTGCCAGCAGCTTAGGACCGGGGAACACTGAAGCTTTCTTT. Its protein product is CASSLGPGNTEAFF.

Remarks on this clone: This sample includes further DNA sequences coding for the same CDR3. The chain couples TRBV5-1 to TRBJ2-5, with 10 bases lining up with TRBD1. CDR3 length: 14 amino acids. Looked up from germline, CDR1 is SGHRS and CDR2 is YFSETQ. V lost 5 bases to trimming and J lost 2 bases; unmatched junction nucleotides: 3. The CDR3 DNA follows: TGCGCCAGCAGTGGACAGGGGGGACAAGAGACCCAGTACTTC. Translation: CASSGQGGQETQYF.

The chain is built from TRBV25-1 and TRBJ2-2, with D possibly TRBD2 on 6 matching bases. Germline V gene data show CDR1 as MGHDK and CDR2 as SYGVNS. The V end was cut by 7 bases, the J end by 3 bases, with 6 bases between. This CDR3 contains 12 residues. The CDR3 nucleotides are TGTGCCAGCAAGCGGGACACCGGGGAGCTGTTTTTT. It yields the protein CASKRDTGELFF. Combining the CDR3 with reference TRBV25-1 and TRBJ2-2 gives the whole variable domain EADIYQTPRYLVIGTGKKITLECSQTMGHDKMYWYQQDPGMELHLIHYSYGVNSTEKGDLSSESTVSRIRTEHFPLTLESARPSHTSQYLCASKRDTGELFFGEGSRLTVL.

The V and J genes are TRBV5-4 and TRBJ2-1, with 12 bases matching TRBD2. The V segment lost 0 bases and the J segment 4 bases; nucleotides outside the gene matches: 5. Germline values: CDR1 SGHNT, CDR2 YYREEE (reference sequence). The CDR3 is 17 residues long. The CDR3 reads CASSLELAGGIYNEQFF. CDR3 coding DNA: TGTGCCAGCAGCTTGGAGCTAGCGGGGGGGATTTACAATGAGCAGTTCTTC.

This clone is a singleton in its sample. The chain links TRBV7-2 to TRBJ2-2; the D is unclear. Germline values: CDR1 SGHTA, CDR2 FQGNSA. The CDR3 has 12 residues. V shed 4 bases and J shed 7 bases, with 7 bases lying between them. The CDR3 bases are TGTGCCAGCAGCTCCTATAGCGGGGAGCTGTTTTTT. It specifies CASSSYSGELFF.

This clone was seen a single time. Here the CDR3 DNA reads TGTGCAAGTCGCTCCGGACAGGGCGACACTGAAGCTTTCTTT. As protein: CASRSGQGDTEAFF. V is TRBV12-2 and J is TRBJ1-1; the DNA was not used to check the table's D call, TRBD1. TRBV12-2 is a recognized pseudogene. There are 14 residues in the CDR3.

V gene TRBV7-2 combines with J gene TRBJ1-5, with D perhaps matching TRBD1 (5 bases). Germline V gene data show CDR1 as SGHTA and CDR2 as FQGNSA. This CDR3 region has 15 residues. V lost 1 base to trimming and J lost 7 bases, with 14 bases between them. The DNA for the CDR3 is TGTGCCAGCAGCTTAGGGCAGGGTACACGGCAGCCCCAGCATTTT. It is translated as CASSLGQGTRQPQHF.

This sequence joins TRBV18 and TRBJ1-2, with a tentative D call TRBD1 (6 bases). Trimming pared 8 bases from V and 4 bases from J, leaving 14 bases between. This CDR3 region has 13 residues. The V gene's germline CDR1 is KGHSH and CDR2 LQKENI. The CDR3, as DNA: TGTGCCAGCACTATGGACAGCTTCTATGGCTACACCTTC. Its protein is CASTMDSFYGYTF.

V usage is TRBV19 and J usage is TRBJ2-5; 9 bases agree with TRBD2. The CDR3 is 19 amino acids. Germline CDR1 LNHDA, CDR2 SQIVND (reference sequence). The V and J ends lost 0 bases and 4 bases, in that order; junction bases with no gene match: 15. CDR3 sequence reads: CASSIDLGTSNLHAETQYF. Written as DNA, the CDR3 is TGTGCCAGTAGTATAGATCTTGGGACTAGCAACCTCCACGCAGAGACCCAGTACTTC.

This clone was recorded once. This chain uses TRBV27 with TRBJ2-6; D might be TRBD2 (5 bases). Germline CDR1 MNHEY, CDR2 SMNVEV (reference sequence). The CDR3 is made up of 14 amino acids. Trimming shortened V by 6 bases and J by 2 bases, and 8 bases separated the two germline ends. CDR3 nucleotide sequence: TGTGCCAGCAGGAGGGTGGCTGGGGCCAACGTCCTGACTTTC. The encoded protein is CASRRVAGANVLTF.

The count of this clone is one. V and J are TRBV7-9 and TRBJ2-7, with TRBD1 matching over 12 bases. From germline, CDR1 is SEHNR and CDR2 FQNEAQ (reference sequence). The V segment lost 5 bases and the J segment 5 bases; nucleotides outside the gene matches: 10. The CDR3 runs to 16 residues. CDR3 in amino acids: CASSVIYRDRGHEQYF. The CDR3 DNA follows: TGTGCCAGCAGCGTCATATACCGGGACAGGGGGCACGAGCAGTACTTC.